This TCR beta chain was sequenced for a study of identical twins. Overall study results and limits: Findings came from cross-sectional statistics, without long-term follow-up of donors. Insertions were reduced in abundant cord blood beta clonotypes but not in memory repertoires.

TCRdb reprocessed the 5' RACE reads via MiXCR and lists one record per CDR3 protein. The sample has approximately 620,000 distinct CDR3 sequences, about 9.4% seen once. Germline assignment: CDR1 MDHEN and CDR2 SYDVKM. V gave up 4 bases and J gave up 2 bases; unmatched junction bases: 14. The length of the CDR3 is 18 residues. Note on this clonotype: The antigen remains undetermined.

The same sample was also used in a study of yellow fever vaccine responses in identical twins.

The receptor was isolated from a woman between 18 and 29 years old in good health. The sample consisted of PBMCs. The genes are TRBV28 and TRBJ2-3; TRBD2 aligns across 8 bases. The CDR3 loop is CASSSTGGGTYNTDTQYF. DNA for the CDR3: TGTGCCAGCAGTTCCACCGGGGGGGGGACTTATAACACAGATACGCAGTATTTT.